This TCR beta chain is from a study of blood T cell repertoires in COVID-19. Study-wide context: The cDNA or gDNA used as material had been derived from T cells, B-cell-depleted T cells, or PBMCs.

The repertoire was sequenced with immunoSEQ multiplex PCR; TCRdb's copy has only in-frame clones and lacks some. The data contain 200,000 to 300,000 clones, around 90% of them singletons. The CDR3 has 16 residues. The germline V and J ends were trimmed by 4 bases and 1 base, with 13 bases remaining between them. CDR1 is MNHNY, CDR2 SVGAGI, per germline (reference sequence). The J gene is TRBJ2-2, the V gene TRBV6-6; tentatively, D is TRBD2 (6 bases). The sample comprised peripheral blood. This clonotype was sampled from a man aged 55 to 69 who had recovered from COVID-19. The CDR3, as DNA: TGTGCCAGCAGTTGGGGGACTTCCTTGAACACCGGGGAGCTGTTTTTT. Translating gives CASSWGTSLNTGELFF.